This is a list of T cell receptor beta chains from one sample in a study of blood T cells in healthy people across ages. MiXCR was run by TCRdb on the 5' RACE reads, yielding one entry per CDR3 protein. The data show 1 million or so distinct CDR3 sequences, under 30% seen once. These data also formed part of another study, on T cells of mothers and their children.

Input material: blood. The receptors come from a girl aged 2-10 years in good health. Each CDR3 is given with its conserved first and last residue. Fields, in order: D gene, J gene, V gene, clone size, CDR3 DNA, CDR3 protein. The D gene is left open where the match is weak. The listing skips clone size in some rows; elsewhere it reads once, few, many or a size class.

- | TRBJ2-7 | TRBV7-2 | - | TGTGCCAGCGAGAAGGGCTACGAGCAGTACTTC | CASEKGYEQYF
- | TRBJ2-2 | TRBV5-1 | - | TGCGCCAGCAGCCCCTGGGGGAAGGACGGGCCCGATTACACCGGGGAGCTGTTTTTT | CASSPWGKDGPDYTGELFF
- | TRBJ1-2 | TRBV7-2 | - | TGTGCCAGCAGCTCCTACGAGACCGATAACTATGGCTACACCTTC | CASSSYETDNYGYTF
- | TRBJ2-3 | TRBV6-5 | few | TGTGCCAGCAGCTCAGTTAGGGATGCGCAGTATTTT | CASSSVRDAQYF
TRBD1 | TRBJ2-1 | TRBV3-1 | - | TGTGCCAGCAGCCAACTCCTCGCCGGGACAGGGGTCCCCAATGAGCAGTTCTTC | CASSQLLAGTGVPNEQFF
- | TRBJ2-7 | TRBV12-3/TRBV12-4 | few | TGTGCCAGCAGTTTGCGGGACACCCTCGAGCAGTACTTC | CASSLRDTLEQYF
- | TRBJ2-5 | TRBV6-1 | - | TGTGCCAGCAGTGGGGGGGGCAGGTCCCAAGAGACCCAGTACTTC | CASSGGGRSQETQYF
- | TRBJ2-5 | TRBV4-1 | - | TGCGCCAGCAGCCCCCTAGTCCCAATGGAGACCCAGTACTTC | CASSPLVPMETQYF
- | TRBJ2-5 | TRBV11-2 | few | TGTGCCAGCAGCTTTGGGGGGATTAGGGGAGAGACCCAGTACTTC | CASSFGGIRGETQYF
- | TRBJ2-1 | TRBV3-1 | few | TGTGCCAGCAGCCAAGTCGGTACTAGTCAGTTCTTC | CASSQVGTSQFF
- | TRBJ2-3 | TRBV12-3/TRBV12-4 | many | TGTGCCAGCAGTCCGGAGCTGGGCACAGATACGCAGTATTTT | CASSPELGTDTQYF
- | TRBJ2-2 | TRBV4-2 | many | TGTGCCAGCAGCCCAGGAAACACCGGGGAGCTGTTTTTT | CASSPGNTGELFF
TRBD1 | TRBJ1-1 | TRBV4-1 | - | TGCGCCAGCAGCCACTCCGGGACAGGGGCTGAAGCTTTCTTT | CASSHSGTGAEAFF
- | TRBJ2-2 | TRBV4-1 | few | TGCGCCAGCAGCCAAGATCCCATGTCCATCGGGGAGCTGTTTTTT | CASSQDPMSIGELFF
- | TRBJ2-4 | TRBV7-9 | - | TGTGCCAGCAGCTCCTCGGTGAGGCTCGACATTCAGTACTTC | CASSSSVRLDIQYF
- | TRBJ1-1 | TRBV6-6 | - | TGTGCCAGCAGTTCCCCAGGACGGTGGAACACTGAAGCTTTCTTT | CASSSPGRWNTEAFF
- | TRBJ1-2 | TRBV6-6 | - | TGTGCCAGCAGTCCCCAACAGGCTGGGGGCTACACCTTC | CASSPQQAGGYTF
- | TRBJ2-7 | TRBV7-2 | - | TGTGCCAGCAGCTTAGTCGGGACTCCCTCCTACGAGCAGTACTTC | CASSLVGTPSYEQYF
TRBD2 | TRBJ2-1 | TRBV6-5 | few | TGTGCCAGCAGTTCGGGACTAGCGGAAGACAATGAGCAGTTCTTC | CASSSGLAEDNEQFF
- | TRBJ2-1 | TRBV20-1 | - | TGCAGTGCCCCCCTCGTGAATGAGCAGTTCTTC | CSAPLVNEQFF
- | TRBJ2-5 | TRBV12-3/TRBV12-4 | - | TGTGCCAGCAGTCCTTTCACAATGGCCCAGTACTTC | CASSPFTMAQYF
- | TRBJ2-5 | TRBV7-9 | - | TGTGCCAGCAGCCCAAAGGGACTGAGGTACCAAGAGACCCAGTACTTC | CASSPKGLRYQETQYF
- | TRBJ1-2 | TRBV6-1 | - | TGTGCCAGCAGCCCCTCTGGGCAGACTTATGGCTACACCTTC | CASSPSGQTYGYTF
- | TRBJ1-6 | TRBV7-9 | few | TGTGCCAGCAGGGGAGGGGTCACACCCCTCCACTTT | CASRGGVTPLHF
TRBD1 | TRBJ2-7 | TRBV12-3/TRBV12-4 | few | TGTGCCAGCGCGGAGACAGGGAAAACCTACGAGCAGTACTTC | CASAETGKTYEQYF
TRBD2 | TRBJ2-1 | TRBV6-5 | - | TGTGCCAGCAGCTCAGGACTAGAGGCCTACAATGAGCAGTTCTTC | CASSSGLEAYNEQFF
- | TRBJ2-1 | TRBV6-2/TRBV6-3 | - | TGTGCCAGCAGTACACAGGGAAGATACAATGAGCAGTTCTTC | CASSTQGRYNEQFF
- | TRBJ2-6 | TRBV28 | few | TGTGCCAGCAGTTCCCTGGGGGCGTCTGGGGCCAACGTCCTGACTTTC | CASSSLGASGANVLTF
- | TRBJ1-1 | TRBV29-1 | - | TGCAGCGTCGCGGGATTTGACTCAAACCCGAACACTGAAGCTTTCTTT | CSVAGFDSNPNTEAFF
- | TRBJ1-1 | TRBV7-2 | - | TGTGCCAGCAGCTTAGCCGGGGTTGGAAACACTGAAGCTTTCTTT | CASSLAGVGNTEAFF
- | TRBJ2-1 | TRBV24-1 | - | TGTGCCACCAGTGATTTATTAGGGGCGGTTTACAATGAGCAGTTCTTC | CATSDLLGAVYNEQFF
- | TRBJ1-2 | TRBV7-3 | few | TGTGCCAGCAGCTTAGGGCCGGGGACTAACTATGGCTACACCTTC | CASSLGPGTNYGYTF
TRBD2 | TRBJ2-5 | TRBV28 | - | TGTGCCAGCAGTCCCCTGCCACCGGGACTAGTAGAAGAGACCCAGTACTTC | CASSPLPPGLVEETQYF
TRBD1 | TRBJ1-1 | TRBV6-5 | few | TGTGCCAGCAGTTACTTCGGACAGGGGGCTACTAGTCTTGAAGCTTTCTTT | CASSYFGQGATSLEAFF
- | TRBJ2-5 | TRBV29-1 | few | TGCAGCGTTGAAGACGGGGTGAGAATGGAGGCCCAGTACTTC | CSVEDGVRMEAQYF
- | TRBJ2-7 | TRBV28 | - | TGTGCCAGCAGCTCCGGGGCTAGCGATTTCTACGAGCAGTACTTC | CASSSGASDFYEQYF
- | TRBJ2-2 | TRBV3-1 | once | TGTGCCAGCTACACCCGATTGCAGGGGAAGGCCGGGGAGCTGTTTTTT | CASYTRLQGKAGELFF
- | TRBJ1-1 | TRBV5-4 | - | TGTGCCAGCAGCTTTTCCGTCATGAACACTGAAGCTTTCTTT | CASSFSVMNTEAFF
- | TRBJ2-1 | TRBV5-1 | - | TGCGCCAGCAGCTTCCGGGTCTACGCAAACTACAATGAGCAGTTCTTC | CASSFRVYANYNEQFF
- | TRBJ2-2 | TRBV11-2 | few | TGTGCCAGCAGACCCACGGGGAACACCGGGGAGCTGTTTTTT | CASRPTGNTGELFF
- | TRBJ1-3 | TRBV7-2 | - | TGTGCCAGCACCGTGGGCCTCTCTGGAAACACCATATATTTT | CASTVGLSGNTIYF
- | TRBJ1-2 | TRBV10-3 | - | TGTGCCATCAGTGAATCCAGACAGTCTGCAGGGGATGGCTACACCTTC | CAISESRQSAGDGYTF
- | TRBJ2-7 | TRBV29-1 | - | TGCAGCGTTGAAAGGGGAACGACCTACGAGCAGTACTTC | CSVERGTTYEQYF
TRBD2 | TRBJ2-3 | TRBV2 | few | TGTGCCAGCCTAAGTAGCGGGGCTAGCACAGATACGCAGTATTTT | CASLSSGASTDTQYF
- | TRBJ2-5 | TRBV6-7 | - | TGTGCCACCCTGACAGCTTACCAAGAGACCCAGTACTTC | CATLTAYQETQYF
- | TRBJ2-7 | TRBV20-1 | few | TGCAGTGCCCCAGCGGGTGCCTCCTACGAGCAGTACTTC | CSAPAGASYEQYF
- | TRBJ1-2 | TRBV6-6 | - | TGTGCCAGCAGTCCCGGGACGCCCTGGGGCTACACCTTC | CASSPGTPWGYTF
- | TRBJ2-7 | TRBV4-2 | - | TGTGCCAGCAGCCAAGTAGGAGTGGTAGGACAGAGCTCCTACGAGCAGTACTTC | CASSQVGVVGQSSYEQYF
TRBD1 | TRBJ1-2 | TRBV6-5 | few | TGTGCCAGCAGTTACCGGACAGGGACAGGCTACACCTTC | CASSYRTGTGYTF
- | TRBJ1-2 | TRBV7-2 | - | TGTGCCAGCAGAGAGTTGGGGGGTGGCGGCTACACCTTC | CASRELGGGGYTF
TRBD2 | TRBJ2-1 | TRBV5-1 | - | TGCGCCAGCAGCCCTCTTCCGACTAGCGGGTTGAGCTCCTACAATGAGCAGTTCTTC | CASSPLPTSGLSSYNEQFF
- | TRBJ2-7 | TRBV7-9 | few | TGTGCCAGCAGCTCAACTTTGGGTGGGGAGCAGTACTTC | CASSSTLGGEQYF
TRBD2 | TRBJ2-3 | TRBV5-1 | few | TGCGCCAGCAGCTTGGGTCCCTTTACTAGCGGGAGAACAGATACGCAGTATTTT | CASSLGPFTSGRTDTQYF